This T cell receptor (beta chain) came from a study of graft-versus-host responses after intestinal transplantation (dated by TCRdb to the early 2020s). Turning to the overall study: The transplants that recipients received were multivisceral, liver-intestinal, or isolated intestinal. Every recipient was given anti-thymocyte globulin induction, followed by around three years of maintenance tacrolimus and steroids. Graft-versus-host and host-versus-graft alloreactive T cell clones were tracked in the graft, circulation and bone marrow after intestinal transplantation using bulk TCR-beta CDR3 sequencing. Alloreactive clones were identified by sequencing pre-transplant mixed lymphocyte reaction products and comparing them with unstimulated pre-transplant donor and recipient T cells. A cohort of about two dozen intestinal transplant recipients, including one retransplant, was enrolled, and 3 patients lacking pretransplant specimens were excluded. Donor T cell macrochimerism was defined as a peak of at least 4% donor T cells among recipient peripheral blood mononuclear cells. Rather than being sequenced by the commercial service, samples from a few later patients were sequenced in-house on an Illumina MiSeq and processed with MiXCR.

Receptor amplification or capture employed the immunoSEQ multiplex PCR assay. For most patients, genomic DNA was isolated with the Qiagen DNeasy Blood and Tissue Kit and shipped frozen to Adaptive Biotechnologies for TCR sequencing. For most patients, high-throughput TCR-beta CDR3 sequencing of genomic DNA was performed by Adaptive Biotechnologies. Concerning the study's data processing: TCR sequencing data for around 20 patients were retrieved from Adaptive's ImmunoSEQ software; a few other patients were processed with MiXCR and VDJtools. To correct CD4 versus CD8 sorting errors, sequences present in both subsets at a frequency ratio below 5:1 were removed. CDR3 nucleotide sequences shared by donor and recipient were removed because the origin of these sequences could not be assigned. Alloreactive clones required at least 2-fold expansion over unstimulated cells and minimum CFSE-low frequency of 0.002% (template counts) or 0.001% (read counts). Clones detected in sequenced pre-transplant spleen, lymph node, or MLR CFSE-low populations of the donor or recipient were defined as mappable. Cumulative frequency of alloreactive clones was calculated as a percentage of all sequences weighted by copy number. This immuneACCESS table, as held by TCRdb, lists in-frame sequences with V and J called but not all clones. Of the missing ones, under half trace to an unresolved V gene in checked studies; the others have no known cause. V and J calls plus clone size are reproduced from that table; the DNA served to infer D and trimming. Within this sample are 60,000 to 90,000 clones, with around 91% of them counted one time only. Clones ranked in the top ten supply about 1.3% of the sample.

The intended sense of this specimen's time point label: cells obtained before transplantation from donor or recipient. CD3+CD4+ and CD3+CD8+ populations were FACS-sorted from unstimulated pre-transplant donor and recipient cells taken from spleen or lymph nodes. Overall results and qualifications from the work: GvH clones were detected in recipient bone marrow, and some appeared earlier in ileal mucosa or blood, consistent with an intestinal mucosal origin. Early after transplant, peak levels of circulating GvH clones were associated with declines in HvG clones. Conclusions were limited by the relatively low number and heterogeneity of intestinal transplant patients. Patients with donor T cell macrochimerism had high GvH to HvG T cell clonal ratios in their allografts.

Via the germline V gene, CDR1 is SNHLY and CDR2 FYNNEI. Its CDR3 holds 14 amino acids, cysteine through phenylalanine. Solely the CDR3 DNA is kept, with 42 bases framed from the first base. V loses 6 bases, J loses 8 bases, and the germline ends lie 14 bases apart. Worth noting for this clone: Its antigen is unknown. Base quality data are lacking; no much larger clone is found one base away.

Recombination joined TRBV2 with TRBJ1-6; no D gene call is confident. The receptor comes from a human donor who received an intestinal transplant. Sequencing was performed on unstimulated CD8+ T cells sorted from spleen or lymph node cells, taken before intestinal transplant. CDR3 loop: CASSAGDSDSPLHF. Read as DNA, the sequence is TGTGCCAGCAGCGCCGGGGATTCCGATTCACCCCTCCACTTT.